Listed here are 12 T cell receptor beta chains from one sample, sequenced in a study of blood T cells in healthy people across ages. Then a second PCR, running roughly 7 to 11 cycles, was carried out with a sample-barcoded 5' primer and a J-beta primer mix. TCRdb reanalysed the 5' RACE reads using MiXCR and keeps one entry per CDR3 protein. The repertoire holds some 760,000 distinct CDR3 sequences, with 25% as singletons. These sequences were also reported in another study, on T cells of mothers and their children.

The specimen was blood. Receptors originate from a boy between 10 and 17 years old in good health.

V is TRBV6-1 and J is TRBJ2-7; 10 nucleotides agree with TRBD1. With V trimmed by 8 bases and J by 2 bases, 18 bases remained unmatched. CDR1 is MNHNS, CDR2 SASEGT, per germline. This CDR3 spans 18 amino acids. The CDR3 sequence is CASSSRTGQGISTYEQYF. The DNA for the CDR3 is TGTGCCAGCTCATCTCGTACGGGACAGGGGATAAGTACCTACGAGCAGTACTTC.

V gene TRBV10-3 combines with J gene TRBJ1-5; D is possibly TRBD1 (6 bases). V was trimmed by 4 bases and J by 5 bases, leaving 15 bases between them. The CDR3 runs to 15 residues. From germline, CDR1 is ENHRY and CDR2 SYGVKD. Here the CDR3 reads CAISAYGGGDQPQHF. CDR3 nucleotide sequence: TGTGCCATCAGTGCGTACGGCGGGGGCGATCAGCCCCAGCATTTT.

This clonotype was recorded many times. This chain uses TRBV18 with TRBJ2-3; possible D gene TRBD1, 6 bases. Germline CDR1 and CDR2: KGHSH and LQKENI. This CDR3 comprises 14 residues. The V gene lost 3 bases and the J gene lost 0 bases, with 7 bases spanning the gap. DNA for the CDR3: TGTGCCAGCTCACCTCAGGGGAGCACAGATACGCAGTATTTT. It specifies CASSPQGSTDTQYF.

The chain is built from TRBV5-6 and TRBJ1-2; TRBD1 matches 7 bases. Trimming at V came to 0 bases and at J to 0 bases, leaving 8 bases not matched to a gene. The CDR3 consists of 17 residues. CDR1 and CDR2 (germline): SGHDT, YYEEEE. In nucleotides, the CDR3 is TGTGCCAGCAGCTTGGGGCCATTGGGACAGTCTAACTATGGCTACACCTTC. It codes for CASSLGPLGQSNYGYTF.

This chain links TRBV5-1 with TRBJ1-6, with D perhaps TRBD1 (5 bases). This CDR3 comprises 16 residues. The V end lost 0 bases, the J end lost 6 bases, and 13 bases lay between the germline ends. Germline lookup yields CDR1 SGHRS and CDR2 YFSETQ. CDR3 protein: CASSLASGLINSPLHF. CDR3 sequence (DNA): TGCGCCAGCAGCTTGGCTTCAGGGCTAATTAATTCACCCCTCCACTTT.

The rearrangement joins TRBV28 to TRBJ1-2, with TRBD1 identical over 10 bases. Germline V CDR1 and CDR2: MDHEN, SYDVKM. Germline trimming cut 10 bases from V and 4 bases from J; bases unmatched to any gene: 9. This CDR3 region has 14 residues. The CDR3 sequence is CATSGDRGSYGYTF. The CDR3 DNA follows: TGTGCCACCTCCGGGGACAGGGGAAGCTATGGCTACACCTTC.

This clonotype was counted a few times. J is TRBJ2-7 and V is TRBV20-1; D is undetermined. Deletions cut 4 bases from V and 2 bases from J, with 12 bases between. The CDR3 spans 13 residues. The germline V gene has CDR1 DFQATT and CDR2 SNEGSKA (reference sequence). The CDR3 loop is CSAIPDSAYEQYF. DNA of the CDR3: TGCAGTGCTATACCTGATTCCGCCTACGAGCAGTACTTC.

The chain recombines TRBV9 with TRBJ2-7; 9 positions agree with TRBD2. Germline-derived CDR1 and CDR2 are SGDLS and YYNGEE. V trimming: 4 bases; J trimming: 3 bases; junction bases outside the gene matches: 8. The CDR3 loop spans 15 amino acids. The CDR3 DNA follows: TGTGCCAGCAGCCTAGGGGCTAGCGGGAACTACGAGCAGTACTTC. This codes for CASSLGASGNYEQYF.

CDR3 DNA: TGCAGCGTCCGACAGGGGGTCGATGAGCAGTTCTTC. The encoded protein is CSVRQGVDEQFF. The chain joins TRBV29-1 to TRBJ2-5; 9 positions match TRBD1. The J call may be in error: the DNA end matches TRBJ2-1 better. CDR3 size: 12 residues. CDR1 and CDR2 (germline): SQVTM, ANQGSEA.

This chain joins TRBV5-1 and TRBJ1-2; tentatively, D is TRBD1 (5 bases). V lost 7 bases and J lost 4, with 14 bases in between. Per germline, CDR1 SGHRS and CDR2 YFSETQ. The CDR3 totals 13 residues. CDR3 DNA: TGCGCCAGCTGCGAGGACACCTTCTATGGCTACACCTTC. Protein sequence: CASCEDTFYGYTF. Full variable domain (remainder filled in from reference TRBV5-1 and TRBJ1-2): KAGVTQTPRYLIKTRGQQVTLSCSPISGHRSVSWYQQTPGQGLQFLFEYFSETQRNKGNFPGRFSGRQFSNSRSEMNVSTLELGDSALYLCASCEDTFYGYTFGSGTRLTVV.

The V call is TRBV7-2, the J call TRBJ1-1; the D is unclear. V was pared by 4 bases and J by 6 bases, with 12 bases between. Germline CDR1 is SGHTA and CDR2 is FQGNSA. The CDR3 consists of 13 residues. This CDR3 is CASSSRTHSEAFF. The CDR3 coding sequence is TGTGCCAGCAGCTCCAGGACGCACTCTGAAGCTTTCTTT.

The CDR3 DNA follows: TGCAGTGCTAGAGAGGCTACCGGTCAAGAGACCCAGTACTTC. It is translated as CSAREATGQETQYF. The chain recombines TRBV20-1 with TRBJ2-5, with D unclear. This CDR3 has 14 amino acids. Germline assignment: CDR1 DFQATT and CDR2 SNEGSKA (reference sequence). The ends were cut back, 0 bases at V and 2 bases at J, with 10 bases in the middle.